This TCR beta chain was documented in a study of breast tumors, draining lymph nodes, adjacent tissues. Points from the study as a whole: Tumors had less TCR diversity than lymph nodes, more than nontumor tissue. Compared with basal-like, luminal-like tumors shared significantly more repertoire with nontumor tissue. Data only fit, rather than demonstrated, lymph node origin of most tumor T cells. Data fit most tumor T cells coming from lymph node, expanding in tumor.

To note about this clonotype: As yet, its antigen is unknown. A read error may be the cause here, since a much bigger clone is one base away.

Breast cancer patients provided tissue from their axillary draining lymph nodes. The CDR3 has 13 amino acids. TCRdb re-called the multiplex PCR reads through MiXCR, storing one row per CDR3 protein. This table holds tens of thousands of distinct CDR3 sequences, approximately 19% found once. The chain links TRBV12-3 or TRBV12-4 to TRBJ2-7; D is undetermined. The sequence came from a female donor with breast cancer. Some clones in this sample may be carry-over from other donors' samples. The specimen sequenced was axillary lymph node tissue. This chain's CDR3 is CVSSIFGPYEQYF. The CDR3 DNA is TGTGTCAGCAGTATATTCGGACCATACGAGCAGTACTTC.